These T cell receptor beta chains were read from a single sample in a study of cytomegalovirus exposure and HLA in healthy donors. Sequenced by immunoSEQ multiplex PCR; TCRdb stores in-frame clones only, minus some. Of around 140,000 clones in the sample, around 9% are singletons; the top ten hold 6.5% to 9%. Source material: PBMCs. The receptors were gathered from a woman between 35 and 50 years old in good health and CMV-seropositive. Both conserved end residues are part of each CDR3. A D gene is named only where the DNA matches it firmly. The listing skips clone size in some rows; elsewhere it reads once, few, many or a size class.

D: .; size: few; V: TRBV19; J: TRBJ1-1; CDR3: CATVWNTEAFF; DNA: TGTGCCACTGTGTGGAACACTGAAGCTTTCTTT
D: .; size: .; V: TRBV7-2; J: TRBJ1-3; CDR3: CASSLGASVSGNTIYF; DNA: TGTGCCAGCAGCTTAGGAGCCTCCGTCTCTGGAAACACCATATATTTT
D: .; size: .; V: TRBV2; J: TRBJ2-7; CDR3: CASKAGFYEQYF; DNA: TGTGCCAGCAAGGCCGGGTTTTACGAGCAGTACTTC
D: .; size: few; V: TRBV5-1; J: TRBJ2-7; CDR3: CASSLILGEVYEQYF; DNA: TGCGCCAGCAGCTTAATCTTGGGGGAGGTCTACGAGCAGTACTTC
D: .; size: .; V: TRBV7-9; J: TRBJ1-6; CDR3: CASSSRAFPHF; DNA: TGTGCCAGCAGCTCGCGGGCCTTCCCCCACTTT
D: .; size: .; V: TRBV2; J: TRBJ2-3; CDR3: CASSDRDTQYF; DNA: TGTGCCAGCAGCGATAGAGATACGCAGTATTTT
D: TRBD1; size: few; V: TRBV19; J: TRBJ1-5; CDR3: CASSLQGDQPQHF; DNA: TGTGCCAGTAGCCTACAGGGGGATCAGCCCCAGCATTTT
D: .; size: .; V: TRBV6-5; J: TRBJ1-3; CDR3: CASSTPGGNTIYF; DNA: TGTGCCAGCAGTACACCGGGGGGAAACACCATATATTTT
D: .; size: once; V: TRBV9; J: TRBJ2-5; CDR3: CASSVEGPGETQYF; DNA: TGTGCCAGCAGCGTAGAGGGGCCAGGAGAGACCCAGTACTTC
D: .; size: once; V: TRBV7-2; J: TRBJ1-1; CDR3: CASSLGTGVRSEAFF; DNA: TGTGCCAGCAGCTTAGGAACGGGGGTAAGGTCTGAAGCTTTCTTT
D: .; size: few; V: TRBV7-2; J: TRBJ2-3; CDR3: CASSLAQSGTGPAYF; DNA: TGTGCCAGCAGCTTAGCTCAATCTGGAACAGGGCCGGCGTATTTT
D: .; size: .; V: TRBV5-1; J: TRBJ1-2; CDR3: CASKSLLGGDYGYTF; DNA: TGCGCCAGCAAAAGCTTACTTGGGGGCGACTATGGCTACACCTTC
D: .; size: .; V: TRBV27; J: TRBJ1-1; CDR3: CASSLSEGSTEAFF; DNA: TGTGCCAGCAGTTTATCGGAGGGATCCACTGAAGCTTTCTTT
D: .; size: .; V: TRBV4-3; J: TRBJ2-1; CDR3: CASSQDVYRNEQFF; DNA: TGCGCCAGCAGCCAAGATGTCTACCGCAATGAGCAGTTCTTC
D: .; size: .; V: TRBV7-9; J: TRBJ2-7; CDR3: CASSLEQGGHEQYF; DNA: TGTGCCAGCAGCTTGGAACAGGGTGGCCACGAGCAGTACTTC
D: TRBD2; size: .; V: TRBV7-2; J: TRBJ2-1; CDR3: CASRPLLAGNEQFF; DNA: TGTGCCAGCAGACCTCTCCTAGCGGGGAATGAGCAGTTCTTC
D: TRBD1; size: .; V: TRBV5-1; J: TRBJ1-6; CDR3: CASSMDRVALHF; DNA: TGCGCCAGCAGCATGGACAGGGTGGCCCTCCACTTT
D: TRBD2; size: few; V: TRBV19; J: TRBJ2-4; CDR3: CASSMVTSGGQNIQYF; DNA: TGTGCCAGTAGTATGGTGACTAGCGGGGGGCAAAACATTCAGTACTTC
D: TRBD1; size: .; V: TRBV5-4; J: TRBJ1-1; CDR3: CASSTGQGDSSEAFF; DNA: TGTGCCAGCAGCACCGGACAGGGGGATAGCTCTGAAGCTTTCTTT
D: .; size: .; V: TRBV19; J: TRBJ1-1; CDR3: CASSDRTGAEAFF; DNA: TGTGCCAGTAGTGACCGAACGGGGGCTGAAGCTTTCTTT
D: TRBD2; size: .; V: TRBV5-1; J: TRBJ2-5; CDR3: CASSRTGTSGWETQYF; DNA: TGCGCCAGCAGCCGAACTGGGACTAGCGGGTGGGAGACCCAGTACTTC
D: .; size: few; V: TRBV7-2; J: TRBJ1-2; CDR3: CATSRGTYGYTF; DNA: TGTGCCACCAGCAGAGGAACCTATGGCTACACCTTC
D: .; size: few; V: TRBV7-3; J: TRBJ2-7; CDR3: CASSLEAGARPYEQYF; DNA: TGTGCCAGCAGCTTAGAGGCAGGGGCCAGACCCTACGAGCAGTACTTC
D: .; size: few; V: TRBV7-9; J: TRBJ1-1; CDR3: CASSSGAGTEAFF; DNA: TGTGCCAGCAGCTCAGGGGCGGGCACTGAAGCTTTCTTT
D: .; size: few; V: TRBV15; J: TRBJ1-3; CDR3: CATSRRRDTIYF; DNA: TGTGCCACCAGCAGACGGCGGGACACCATATATTTT
D: .; size: .; V: TRBV4-3; J: TRBJ2-5; CDR3: CASSQVAAQETQYF; DNA: TGCGCCAGCAGCCAAGTAGCAGCCCAAGAGACCCAGTACTTC
D: TRBD1; size: few; V: TRBV19; J: TRBJ1-2; CDR3: CASSIQGAGPNYGYTF; DNA: TGTGCCAGTAGTATACAGGGGGCAGGGCCTAACTATGGCTACACCTTC
D: .; size: .; V: TRBV6-5; J: TRBJ1-4; CDR3: CASSFLPGATNEKLFF; DNA: TGTGCCAGCAGTTTTCTCCCAGGGGCAACTAATGAAAAACTGTTTTTT
D: .; size: .; V: TRBV29-1; J: TRBJ2-3; CDR3: CSVAMTGMGRTDTQYF; DNA: TGCAGCGTTGCCATGACAGGAATGGGGCGCACAGATACGCAGTATTTT
D: TRBD2; size: few; V: TRBV5-1; J: TRBJ2-3; CDR3: CASSLVGTRGDTQYF; DNA: TGCGCCAGCAGCTTGGTGGGGACTAGAGGGGATACGCAGTATTTT
D: .; size: .; V: TRBV5-1; J: TRBJ2-7; CDR3: CASSSSGQWSYEQYF; DNA: TGCGCCAGCAGCTCATCTGGACAGTGGTCCTACGAGCAGTACTTC
D: TRBD1; size: once; V: TRBV18; J: TRBJ1-3; CDR3: CASSPGQSAGNTIYF; DNA: TGTGCCAGCTCACCGGGACAGTCTGCTGGAAACACCATATATTTT
D: .; size: .; V: TRBV5-8; J: TRBJ1-1; CDR3: CASSLGDRTNTEAFF; DNA: TGTGCCAGCAGCTTGGGTGACCGGACAAACACTGAAGCTTTCTTT
D: .; size: few; V: TRBV6-4; J: TRBJ1-1; CDR3: CASSDRGITEAFF; DNA: TGTGCCAGCAGTGACCGGGGGATCACTGAAGCTTTCTTC
D: TRBD1; size: few; V: TRBV5-1; J: TRBJ1-6; CDR3: CASSHRTGQGGQNSPLHF; DNA: TGCGCCAGCAGCCACAGGACAGGTCAAGGGGGGCAGAATTCACCCCTCCACTTT
D: .; size: .; V: TRBV6-1; J: TRBJ1-2; CDR3: CASSEAYSSSIYGYTF; DNA: TGTGCCAGCAGTGAAGCGTACAGTTCCAGCATCTATGGCTACACCTTC
D: .; size: .; V: TRBV2; J: TRBJ1-2; CDR3: CASRGYGGTYGYTF; DNA: TGTGCCAGCAGAGGTTATGGGGGCACCTATGGCTACACCTTC
D: .; size: few; V: TRBV10-1; J: TRBJ2-5; CDR3: CASSESGGTQYF; DNA: TGCGCCAGCAGTGAGTCAGGAGGGACCCAGTACTTC
D: .; size: few; V: TRBV20-1; J: TRBJ1-2; CDR3: CSASYEVGYTF; DNA: TGCAGTGCTAGCTATGAAGTTGGCTACACCTTC
D: .; size: .; V: TRBV1; J: TRBJ2-7; CDR3: CTSSQAWGTGSSYEQYF; DNA: .
D: .; size: few; V: TRBV14; J: TRBJ1-6; CDR3: CASSQGFGGAYNSPLHF; DNA: TGTGCCAGCAGCCAAGGGTTTGGAGGAGCCTATAATTCACCCCTCCACTTT
D: TRBD2; size: .; V: TRBV7-2; J: TRBJ2-5; CDR3: CASSLGGGETQYF; DNA: TGTGCCAGCAGCTTAGGGGGGGGAGAGACCCAGTACTTC
D: .; size: few; V: TRBV9; J: TRBJ2-1; CDR3: CASSVAADSSSYNEQFF; DNA: TGTGCCAGCAGCGTTGCGGCTGACAGTTCTTCCTACAATGAGCAGTTCTTC
D: .; size: few; V: TRBV2; J: TRBJ2-3; CDR3: CASSEASGWADTQYF; DNA: TGTGCCAGCAGTGAAGCGTCGGGGTGGGCAGATACGCAGTATTTT
D: .; size: few; V: TRBV10-3; J: TRBJ1-6; CDR3: CAISEVGILSYNSPLHF; DNA: TGTGCCATCAGTGAGGTCGGGATCCTCTCCTATAATTCACCCCTCCACTTT